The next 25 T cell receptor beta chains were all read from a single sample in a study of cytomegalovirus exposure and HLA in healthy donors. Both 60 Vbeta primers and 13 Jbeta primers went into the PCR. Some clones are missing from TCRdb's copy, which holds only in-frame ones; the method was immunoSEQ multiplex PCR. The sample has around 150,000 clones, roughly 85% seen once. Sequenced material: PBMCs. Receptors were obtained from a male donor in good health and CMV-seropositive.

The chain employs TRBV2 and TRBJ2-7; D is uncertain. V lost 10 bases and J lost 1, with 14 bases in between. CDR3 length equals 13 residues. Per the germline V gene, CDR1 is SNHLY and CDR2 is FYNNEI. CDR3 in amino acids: CATMDTLSYEQYF. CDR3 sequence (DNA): TGTGCCACTATGGATACACTATCCTACGAGCAGTACTTC.

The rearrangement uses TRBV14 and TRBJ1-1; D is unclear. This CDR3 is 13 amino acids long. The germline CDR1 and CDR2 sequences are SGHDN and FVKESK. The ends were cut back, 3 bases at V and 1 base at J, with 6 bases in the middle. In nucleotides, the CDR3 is TGTGCCAGCAGCCATGCAGGGAACACTGAAGCTTTCTTT. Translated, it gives CASSHAGNTEAFF.

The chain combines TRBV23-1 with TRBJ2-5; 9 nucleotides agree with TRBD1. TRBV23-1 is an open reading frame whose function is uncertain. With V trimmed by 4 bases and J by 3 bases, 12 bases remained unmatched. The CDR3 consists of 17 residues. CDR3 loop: CASSRSPGQGVEETQYF. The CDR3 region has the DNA TGCGCCAGCAGTCGATCGCCGGGACAGGGAGTGGAAGAGACCCAGTACTTC.

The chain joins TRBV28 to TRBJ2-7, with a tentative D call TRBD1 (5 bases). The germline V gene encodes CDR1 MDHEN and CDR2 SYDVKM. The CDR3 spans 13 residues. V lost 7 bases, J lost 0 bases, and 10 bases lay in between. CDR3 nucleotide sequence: TGTGCCAGCAAGAGACAGAACTCCTACGAGCAGTACTTC. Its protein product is CASKRQNSYEQYF.

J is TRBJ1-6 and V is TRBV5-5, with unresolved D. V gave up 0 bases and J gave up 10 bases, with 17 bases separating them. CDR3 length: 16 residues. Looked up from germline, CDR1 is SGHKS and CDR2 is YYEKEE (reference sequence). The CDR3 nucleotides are TGTGCCAGCAGCTTGGTGGTAGAGGGTTTGGGATCACCCCTCCACTTT. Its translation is CASSLVVEGLGSPLHF.

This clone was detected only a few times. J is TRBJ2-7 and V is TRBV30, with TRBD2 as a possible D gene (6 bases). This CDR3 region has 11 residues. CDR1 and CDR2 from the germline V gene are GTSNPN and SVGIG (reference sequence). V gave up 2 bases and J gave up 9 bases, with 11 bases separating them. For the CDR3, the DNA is TGTGCCTGGAGTCCCTCGGGGGTGCAGTACTTC. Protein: CAWSPSGVQYF.

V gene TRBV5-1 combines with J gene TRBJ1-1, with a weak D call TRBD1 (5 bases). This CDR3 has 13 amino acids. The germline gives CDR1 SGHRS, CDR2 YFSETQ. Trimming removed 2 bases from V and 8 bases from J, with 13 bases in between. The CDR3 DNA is TGCGCCAGCAGCTTTCAAAGGGGAAGAGAAGCTTTCTTT. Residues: CASSFQRGREAFF.

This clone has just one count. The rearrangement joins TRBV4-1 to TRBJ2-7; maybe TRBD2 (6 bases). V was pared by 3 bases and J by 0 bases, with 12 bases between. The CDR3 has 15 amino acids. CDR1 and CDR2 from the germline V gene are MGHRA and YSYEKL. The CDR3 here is CASSQGLISSYEQYF. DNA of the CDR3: TGCGCCAGCAGCCAGGGACTGATCAGCTCCTACGAGCAGTACTTC.

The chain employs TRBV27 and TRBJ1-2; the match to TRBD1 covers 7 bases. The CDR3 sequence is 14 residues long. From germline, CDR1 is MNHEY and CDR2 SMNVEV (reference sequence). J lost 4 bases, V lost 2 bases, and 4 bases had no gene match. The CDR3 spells CASSLRGGGYGYTF. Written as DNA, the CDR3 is TGTGCCAGCAGTTTAAGAGGGGGCGGCTATGGCTACACCTTC.

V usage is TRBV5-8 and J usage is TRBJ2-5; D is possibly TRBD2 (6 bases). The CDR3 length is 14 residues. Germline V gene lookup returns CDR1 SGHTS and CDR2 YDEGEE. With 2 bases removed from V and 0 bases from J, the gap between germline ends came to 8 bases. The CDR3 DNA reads TGTGCCAGCAGCTTACGGGACTACCAAGAGACCCAGTACTTC. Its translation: CASSLRDYQETQYF.

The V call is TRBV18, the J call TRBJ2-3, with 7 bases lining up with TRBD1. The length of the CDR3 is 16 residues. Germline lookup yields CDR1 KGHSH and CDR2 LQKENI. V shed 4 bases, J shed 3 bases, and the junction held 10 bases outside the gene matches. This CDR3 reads CASSLGTVSRTDTQYF. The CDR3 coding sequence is TGTGCCAGCTCACTTGGGACAGTCAGTAGGACAGATACGCAGTATTTT. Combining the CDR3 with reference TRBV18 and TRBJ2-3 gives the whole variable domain NAGVMQNPRHLVRRRGQEARLRCSPMKGHSHVYWYRQLPEEGLKFMVYLQKENIIDESGMPKERFSAEFPKEGPSILRIQQVVRGDSAAYFCASSLGTVSRTDTQYFGPGTRLTVL.

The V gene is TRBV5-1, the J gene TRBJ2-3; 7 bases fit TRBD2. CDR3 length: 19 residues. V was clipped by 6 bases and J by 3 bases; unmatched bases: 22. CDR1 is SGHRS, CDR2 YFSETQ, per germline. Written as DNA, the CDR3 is TGCGCCAGCAAGGTTGTCCGGCTAGCGGCGGAGAGTGATACAGATACGCAGTATTTT. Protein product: CASKVVRLAAESDTDTQYF.

The CDR3: CASRTPDTSYEQYF. The DNA for the CDR3 is TGTGCCAGCAGGACTCCGGACACCAGCTACGAGCAGTACTTC. J is TRBJ2-7 and V is TRBV27, with D perhaps TRBD1 (5 bases). The V end lost 6 bases, the J end lost 3 bases, and 15 bases lay between the germline ends. Looked up from germline, CDR1 is MNHEY and CDR2 is SMNVEV (reference sequence). The CDR3 length is 14 residues.

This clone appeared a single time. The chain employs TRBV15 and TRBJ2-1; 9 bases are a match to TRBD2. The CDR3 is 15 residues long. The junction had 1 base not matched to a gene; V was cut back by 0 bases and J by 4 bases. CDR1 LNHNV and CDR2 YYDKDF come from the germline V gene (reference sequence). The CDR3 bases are TGTGCCACCAGCAGAGAAGCGGGGGGTTACAATGAGCAGTTCTTC. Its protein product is CATSREAGGYNEQFF. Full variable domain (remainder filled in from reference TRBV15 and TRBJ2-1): DAMVIQNPRYQVTQFGKPVTLSCSQTLNHNVMYWYQQKSSQAPKLLFHYYDKDFNNEADTPDNFQSRRPNTSFCFLDIRSPGLGDTAMYLCATSREAGGYNEQFFGPGTRLTVL.

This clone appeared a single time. The DNA of the CDR3 is TGTGCCAGCATGGCGGGAGCCCCCGGGGAGCTGTTTTTT. Translated, it gives CASMAGAPGELFF. The chain joins TRBV6-5 to TRBJ2-2; the match to TRBD2 covers 7 bases. CDR3 length equals 13 residues. The germline gives CDR1 MNHEY, CDR2 SVGAGI. Unmatched junction bases numbered 5, after V lost 7 bases and J lost 6 bases.

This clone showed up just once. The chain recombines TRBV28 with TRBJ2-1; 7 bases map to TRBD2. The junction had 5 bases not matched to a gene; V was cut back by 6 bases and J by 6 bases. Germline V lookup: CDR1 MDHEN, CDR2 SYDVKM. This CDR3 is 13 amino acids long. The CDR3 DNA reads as TGTGCCAGCAGAGCCGGACTAGTCAATGAGCAGTTCTTC. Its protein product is CASRAGLVNEQFF.

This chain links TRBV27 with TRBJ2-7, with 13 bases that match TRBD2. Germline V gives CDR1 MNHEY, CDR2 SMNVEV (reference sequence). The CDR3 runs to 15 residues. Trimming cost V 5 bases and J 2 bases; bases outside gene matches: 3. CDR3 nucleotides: TGTGCCAGCAGTCCCGGACTAGCGGGGGCCTACGAGCAGTACTTC. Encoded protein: CASSPGLAGAYEQYF.

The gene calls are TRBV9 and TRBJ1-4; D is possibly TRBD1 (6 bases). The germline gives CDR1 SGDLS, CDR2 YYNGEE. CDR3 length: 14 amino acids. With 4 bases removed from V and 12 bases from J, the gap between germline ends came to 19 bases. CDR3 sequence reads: CASSRPGQSRELFF. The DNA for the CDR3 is TGTGCCAGCAGCAGACCGGGACAAAGCCGGGAACTGTTTTTT.

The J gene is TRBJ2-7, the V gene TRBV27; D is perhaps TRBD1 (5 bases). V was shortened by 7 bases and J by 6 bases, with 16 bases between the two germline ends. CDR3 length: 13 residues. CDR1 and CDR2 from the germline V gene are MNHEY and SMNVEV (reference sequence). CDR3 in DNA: TGTGCCAGCAAAACTTCCGGCAGGGTCGAGCAGTACTTC. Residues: CASKTSGRVEQYF.

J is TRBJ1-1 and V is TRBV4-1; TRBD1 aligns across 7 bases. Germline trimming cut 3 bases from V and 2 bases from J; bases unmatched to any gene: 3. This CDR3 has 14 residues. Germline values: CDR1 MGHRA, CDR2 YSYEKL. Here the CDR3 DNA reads TGCGCCAGCAGCCATCGACAGGGTAACACTGAAGCTTTCTTT. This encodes CASSHRQGNTEAFF.

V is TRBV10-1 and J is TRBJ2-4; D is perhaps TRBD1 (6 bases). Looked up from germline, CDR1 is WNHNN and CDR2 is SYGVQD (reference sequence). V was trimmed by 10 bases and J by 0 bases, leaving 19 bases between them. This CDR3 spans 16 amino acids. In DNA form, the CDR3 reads TGCGCCACAGGATCGACAGGTAACTTAGCCAAAAACATTCAGTACTTC. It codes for CATGSTGNLAKNIQYF.

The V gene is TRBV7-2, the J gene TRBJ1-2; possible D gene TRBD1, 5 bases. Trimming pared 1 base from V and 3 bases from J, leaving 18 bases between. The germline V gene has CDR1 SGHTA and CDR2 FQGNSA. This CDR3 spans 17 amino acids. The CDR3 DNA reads TGTGCCAGCAGCTTAGGTACGCCCCTTGGGACTCACTATGGCTACACCTTC. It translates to CASSLGTPLGTHYGYTF.

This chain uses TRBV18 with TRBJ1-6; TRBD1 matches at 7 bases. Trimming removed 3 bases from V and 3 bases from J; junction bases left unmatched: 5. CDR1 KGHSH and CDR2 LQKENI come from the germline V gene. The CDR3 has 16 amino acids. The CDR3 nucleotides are TGTGCCAGCTCACCTACCGACAGGGACTATAATTCACCCCTCCACTTT. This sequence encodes CASSPTDRDYNSPLHF. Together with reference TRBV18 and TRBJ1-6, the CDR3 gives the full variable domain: NAGVMQNPRHLVRRRGQEARLRCSPMKGHSHVYWYRQLPEEGLKFMVYLQKENIIDESGMPKERFSAEFPKEGPSILRIQQVVRGDSAAYFCASSPTDRDYNSPLHFGNGTRLTVT.

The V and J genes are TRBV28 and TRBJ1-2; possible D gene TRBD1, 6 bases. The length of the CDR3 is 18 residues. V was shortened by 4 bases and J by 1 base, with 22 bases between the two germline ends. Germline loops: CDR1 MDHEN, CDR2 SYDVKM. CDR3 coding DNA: TGTGCCAGCAGTTCTCCTAGGGGCAGGGGTGGTATTAACTATGGCTACACCTTC. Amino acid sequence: CASSSPRGRGGINYGYTF.

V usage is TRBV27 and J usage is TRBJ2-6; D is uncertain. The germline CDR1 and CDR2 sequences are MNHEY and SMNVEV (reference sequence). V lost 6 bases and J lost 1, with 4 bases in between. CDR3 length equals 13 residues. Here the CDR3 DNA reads TGTGCCAGCAGCTTTTCTGGGGCCAACGTCCTGACTTTC. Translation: CASSFSGANVLTF.